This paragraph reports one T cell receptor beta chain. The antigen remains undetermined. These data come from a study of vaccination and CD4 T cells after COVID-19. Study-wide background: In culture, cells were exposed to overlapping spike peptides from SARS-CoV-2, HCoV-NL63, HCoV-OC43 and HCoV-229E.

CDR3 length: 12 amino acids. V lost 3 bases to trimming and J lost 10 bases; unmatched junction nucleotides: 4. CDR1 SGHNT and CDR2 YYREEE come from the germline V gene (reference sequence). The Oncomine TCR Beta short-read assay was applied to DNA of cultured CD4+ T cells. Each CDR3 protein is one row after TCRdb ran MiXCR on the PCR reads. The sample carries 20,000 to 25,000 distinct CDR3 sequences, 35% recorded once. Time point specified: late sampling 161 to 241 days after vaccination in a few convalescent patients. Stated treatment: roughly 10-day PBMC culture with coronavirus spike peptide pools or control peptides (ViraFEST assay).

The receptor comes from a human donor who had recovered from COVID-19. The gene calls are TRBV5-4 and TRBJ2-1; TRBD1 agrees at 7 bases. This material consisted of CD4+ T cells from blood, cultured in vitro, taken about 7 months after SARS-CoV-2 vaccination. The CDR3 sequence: CASSWDSEEQFF. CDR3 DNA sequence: TGTGCCAGCAGCTGGGACAGCGAGGAGCAGTTCTTC.